This record concerns one T cell receptor (beta chain) sequence. CDR3 length equals 14 residues. Germline values: CDR1 LNHDA, CDR2 SQIVND (reference sequence). With 7 bases removed from V and 10 bases from J, the gap between germline ends came to 17 bases. This record comes from a study of blood T cell repertoires in COVID-19. Study-wide context: The study drew acute and convalescent COVID-19 samples from the United States, Italy and Spain. PBMCs, B-cell-depleted T cells, or T cells were the source of the cDNA or gDNA that made up the material.

In the original workflow: Amplification of reference gene primers was used by the study to estimate nucleated cell counts. Method: immunoSEQ multiplex PCR; TCRdb's copy keeps in-frame clones and lacks some. D and trimming were read from the DNA, whereas the V and J calls and clone size are those reported in that table. The data show some 220,000 clones, around 80% seen once. This sequence joins TRBV19 and TRBJ1-6; TRBD1 is a possible D gene (6 bases). Source material: peripheral blood. The TCR comes from a human donor in a cohort sampled during active COVID-19. The DNA for the CDR3 is TGTGCCAGTATTTCGACAGGACAAGGATCACCCCTCCACTTT. This sequence encodes CASISTGQGSPLHF. Combining the CDR3 with reference TRBV19 and TRBJ1-6 gives the whole variable domain DGGITQSPKYLFRKEGQNVTLSCEQNLNHDAMYWYRQDPGQGLRLIYYSQIVNDFQKGDIAEGYSVSREKKESFPLTVTSAQKNPTAFYLCASISTGQGSPLHFGNGTRLTVT.